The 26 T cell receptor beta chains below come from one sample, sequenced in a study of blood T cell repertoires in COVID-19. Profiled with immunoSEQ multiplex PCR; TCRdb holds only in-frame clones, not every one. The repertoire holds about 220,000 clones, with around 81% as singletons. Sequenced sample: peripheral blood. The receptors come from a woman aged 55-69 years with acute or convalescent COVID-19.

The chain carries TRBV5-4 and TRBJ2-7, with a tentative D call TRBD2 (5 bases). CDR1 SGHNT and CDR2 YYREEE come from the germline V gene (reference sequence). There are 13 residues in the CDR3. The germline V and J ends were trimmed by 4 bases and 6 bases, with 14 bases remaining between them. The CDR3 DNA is TGTGCCAGCAGCCCCACGGGCGGGTCCGAGCAGTACTTC. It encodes CASSPTGGSEQYF. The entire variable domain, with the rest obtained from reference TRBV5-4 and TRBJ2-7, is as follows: ETGVTQSPTHLIKTRGQQVTLRCSSQSGHNTVSWYQQALGQGPQFIFQYYREEENGRGNFPPRFSGLQFPNYSSELNVNALELDDSALYLCASSPTGGSEQYFGPGTRLTVT.

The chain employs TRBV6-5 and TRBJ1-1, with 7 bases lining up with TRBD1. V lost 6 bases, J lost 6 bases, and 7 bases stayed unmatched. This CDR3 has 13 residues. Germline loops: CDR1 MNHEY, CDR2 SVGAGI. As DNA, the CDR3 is TGTGCCAGCAGCAGGGGGTTTGCGGCTGAAGCTTTCTTT. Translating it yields CASSRGFAAEAFF.

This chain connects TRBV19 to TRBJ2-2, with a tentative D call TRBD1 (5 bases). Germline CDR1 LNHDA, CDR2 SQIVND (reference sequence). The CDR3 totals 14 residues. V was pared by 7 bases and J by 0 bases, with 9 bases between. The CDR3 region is CASKDRSNTGELFF. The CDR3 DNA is TGTGCCAGTAAAGACAGATCGAACACCGGGGAGCTGTTTTTT.

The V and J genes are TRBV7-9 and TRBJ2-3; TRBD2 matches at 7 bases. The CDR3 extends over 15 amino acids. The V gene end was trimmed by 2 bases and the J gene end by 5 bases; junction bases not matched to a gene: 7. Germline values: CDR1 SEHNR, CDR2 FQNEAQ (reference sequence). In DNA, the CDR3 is TGTGCCAGCAGCTTACGCGGGGGTAGCGGAGATACGCAGTATTTT. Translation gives CASSLRGGSGDTQYF.

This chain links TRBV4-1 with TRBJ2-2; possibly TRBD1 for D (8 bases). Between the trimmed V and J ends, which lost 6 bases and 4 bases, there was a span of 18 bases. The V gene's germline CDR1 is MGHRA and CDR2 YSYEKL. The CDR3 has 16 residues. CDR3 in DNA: TGCGCCAGCAGGGAACAGGGGGGGGCCCTCACCGGGGAGCTGTTTTTT. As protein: CASREQGGALTGELFF.

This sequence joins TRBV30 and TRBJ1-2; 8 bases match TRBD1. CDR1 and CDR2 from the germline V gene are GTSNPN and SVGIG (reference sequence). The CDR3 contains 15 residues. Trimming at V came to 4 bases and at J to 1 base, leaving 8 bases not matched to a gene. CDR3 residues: CAWIGGQGDNYGYTF. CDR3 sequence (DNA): TGTGCCTGGATAGGTGGACAGGGTGATAACTATGGCTACACCTTC.

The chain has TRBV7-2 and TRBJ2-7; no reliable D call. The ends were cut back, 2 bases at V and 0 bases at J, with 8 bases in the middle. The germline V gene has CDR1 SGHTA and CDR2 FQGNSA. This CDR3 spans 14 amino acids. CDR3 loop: CASSLMRSSYEQYF. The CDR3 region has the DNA TGTGCCAGCAGCTTAATGAGAAGCTCCTACGAGCAGTACTTC.

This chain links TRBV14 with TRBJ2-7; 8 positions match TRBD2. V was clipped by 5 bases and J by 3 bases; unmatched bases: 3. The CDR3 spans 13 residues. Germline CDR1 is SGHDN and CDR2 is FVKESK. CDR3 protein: CASSNSGGYEQYF. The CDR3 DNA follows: TGTGCCAGCAGCAACAGCGGGGGCTACGAGCAGTACTTC.

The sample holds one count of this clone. In nucleotides, the CDR3 is TGTGCCACCGGACCGGGACAGGGGGCCACCGGGGAGCTGTTTTTT. Translation: CATGPGQGATGELFF. V and J are TRBV10-3 and TRBJ2-2; 12 nucleotides match TRBD1. V was clipped by 10 bases and J by 4 bases; unmatched bases: 7. Germline-derived CDR1 and CDR2 are ENHRY and SYGVKD. The CDR3 has 15 amino acids.

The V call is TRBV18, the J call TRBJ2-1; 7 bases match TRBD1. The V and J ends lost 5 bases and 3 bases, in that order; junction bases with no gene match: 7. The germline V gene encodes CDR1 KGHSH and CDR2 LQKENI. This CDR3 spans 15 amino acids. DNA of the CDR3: TGTGCCAGCTCAGCCGGGACAGAATACTACAATGAGCAGTTCTTC. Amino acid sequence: CASSAGTEYYNEQFF.

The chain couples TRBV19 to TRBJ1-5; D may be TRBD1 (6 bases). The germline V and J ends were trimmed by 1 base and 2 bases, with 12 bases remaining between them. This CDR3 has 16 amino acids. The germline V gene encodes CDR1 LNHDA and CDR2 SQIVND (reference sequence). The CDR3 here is CASSIVGAAGNQPQHF. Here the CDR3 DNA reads TGTGCCAGTAGTATAGTGGGGGCGGCGGGCAATCAGCCCCAGCATTTT.

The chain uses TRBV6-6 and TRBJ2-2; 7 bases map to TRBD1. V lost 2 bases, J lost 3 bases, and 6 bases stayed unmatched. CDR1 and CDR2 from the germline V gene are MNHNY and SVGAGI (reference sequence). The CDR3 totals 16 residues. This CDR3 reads CASSYPWQGDTGELFF. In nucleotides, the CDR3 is TGTGCCAGCAGTTACCCTTGGCAGGGGGACACCGGGGAGCTGTTTTTT.

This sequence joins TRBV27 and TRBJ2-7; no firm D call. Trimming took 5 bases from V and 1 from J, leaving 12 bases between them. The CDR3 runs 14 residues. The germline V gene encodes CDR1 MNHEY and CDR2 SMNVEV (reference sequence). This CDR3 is CASSPSLASYEQYF. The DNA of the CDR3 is TGTGCCAGCAGTCCTAGTCTTGCGTCCTACGAGCAGTACTTC.

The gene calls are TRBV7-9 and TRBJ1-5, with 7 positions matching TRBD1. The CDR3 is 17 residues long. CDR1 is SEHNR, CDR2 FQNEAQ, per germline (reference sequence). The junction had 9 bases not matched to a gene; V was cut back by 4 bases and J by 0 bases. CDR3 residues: CASSSTETGSSNQPQHF. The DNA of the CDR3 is TGTGCCAGCAGCTCCACCGAGACAGGGTCTAGCAATCAGCCCCAGCATTTT.

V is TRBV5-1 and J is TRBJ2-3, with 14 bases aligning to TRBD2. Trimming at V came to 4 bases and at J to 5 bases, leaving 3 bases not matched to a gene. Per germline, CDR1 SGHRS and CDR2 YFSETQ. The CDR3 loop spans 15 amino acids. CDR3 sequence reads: CASSPGTSGGDTQYF. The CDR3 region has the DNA TGCGCCAGCAGCCCAGGGACTAGCGGGGGAGATACGCAGTATTTT.

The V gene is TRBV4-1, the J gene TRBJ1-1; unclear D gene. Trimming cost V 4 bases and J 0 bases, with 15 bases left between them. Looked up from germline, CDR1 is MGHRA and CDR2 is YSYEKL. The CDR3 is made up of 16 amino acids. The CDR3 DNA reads TGCGCCAGCAGCCTCTCCGTTGGGAGTCTGAACACTGAAGCTTTCTTT. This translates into CASSLSVGSLNTEAFF.

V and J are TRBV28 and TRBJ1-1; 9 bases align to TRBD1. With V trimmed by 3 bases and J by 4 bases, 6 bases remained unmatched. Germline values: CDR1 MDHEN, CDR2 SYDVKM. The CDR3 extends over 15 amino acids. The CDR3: CASSFMGQGGTEAFF. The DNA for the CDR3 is TGTGCCAGCAGTTTCATGGGACAGGGAGGCACTGAAGCTTTCTTT.

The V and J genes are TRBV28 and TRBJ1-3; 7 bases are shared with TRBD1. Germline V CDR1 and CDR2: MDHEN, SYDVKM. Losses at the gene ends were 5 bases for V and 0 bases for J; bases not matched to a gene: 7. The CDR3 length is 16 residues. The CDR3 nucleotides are TGTGCCAGCAGTGCCCCGGGACAGCCCTCTGGAAACACCATATATTTT. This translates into CASSAPGQPSGNTIYF.

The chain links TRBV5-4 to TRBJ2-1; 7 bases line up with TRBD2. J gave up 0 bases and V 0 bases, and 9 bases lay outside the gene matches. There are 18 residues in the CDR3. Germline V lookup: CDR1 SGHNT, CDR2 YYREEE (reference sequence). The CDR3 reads CASSLGLVGGSSYNEQFF. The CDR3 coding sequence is TGTGCCAGCAGCTTGGGACTAGTGGGGGGGAGCTCCTACAATGAGCAGTTCTTC.

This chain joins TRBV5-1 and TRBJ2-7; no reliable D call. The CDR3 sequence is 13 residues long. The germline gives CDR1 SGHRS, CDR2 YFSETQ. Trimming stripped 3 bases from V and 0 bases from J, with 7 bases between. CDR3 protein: CASSSTNSYEQYF. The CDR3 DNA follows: TGCGCCAGCAGCTCCACAAACTCCTACGAGCAGTACTTC.

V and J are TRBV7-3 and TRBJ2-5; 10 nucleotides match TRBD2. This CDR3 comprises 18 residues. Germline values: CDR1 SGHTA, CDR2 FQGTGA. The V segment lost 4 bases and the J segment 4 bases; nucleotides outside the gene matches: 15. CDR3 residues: CASSSASAGGPGGETQYF. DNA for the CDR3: TGTGCCAGCAGCTCCGCGTCAGCGGGGGGGCCGGGTGGAGAGACCCAGTACTTC.

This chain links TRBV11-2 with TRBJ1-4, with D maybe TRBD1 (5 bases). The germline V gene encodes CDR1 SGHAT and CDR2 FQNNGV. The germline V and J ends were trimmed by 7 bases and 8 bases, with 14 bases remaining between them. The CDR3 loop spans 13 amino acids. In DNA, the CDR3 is TGTGCCAGCACCGTGGGGGGGAGCGAAAAACTGTTTTTT. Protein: CASTVGGSEKLFF.

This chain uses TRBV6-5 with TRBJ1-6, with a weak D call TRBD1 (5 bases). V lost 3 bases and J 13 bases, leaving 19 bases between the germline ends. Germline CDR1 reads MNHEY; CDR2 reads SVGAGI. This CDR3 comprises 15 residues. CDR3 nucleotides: TGTGCCAGCAGTTATGGTGGGCAGGGAATAATGCCCCTCCACTTT. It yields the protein CASSYGGQGIMPLHF.

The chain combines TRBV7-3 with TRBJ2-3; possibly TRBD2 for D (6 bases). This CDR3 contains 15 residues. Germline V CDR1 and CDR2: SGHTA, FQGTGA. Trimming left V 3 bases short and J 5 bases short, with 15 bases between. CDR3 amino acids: CASSFIGAGGDTQYF. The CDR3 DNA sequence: TGTGCCAGCAGCTTCATCGGTGCCGGGGGAGATACGCAGTATTTT. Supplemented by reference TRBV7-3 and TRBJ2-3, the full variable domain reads GAGVSQTPSNKVTEKGKYVELRCDPISGHTALYWYRQSLGQGPEFLIYFQGTGAADDSGLPNDRFFAVRPEGSVSTLKIQRTERGDSAVYLCASSFIGAGGDTQYFGPGTRLTVL.

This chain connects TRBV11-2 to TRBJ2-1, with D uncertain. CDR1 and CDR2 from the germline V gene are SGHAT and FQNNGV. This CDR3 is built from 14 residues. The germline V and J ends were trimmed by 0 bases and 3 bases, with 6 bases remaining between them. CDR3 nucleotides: TGTGCCAGCAGCTTAGAGTCTCGCTACAATGAGCAGTTCTTC. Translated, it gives CASSLESRYNEQFF.

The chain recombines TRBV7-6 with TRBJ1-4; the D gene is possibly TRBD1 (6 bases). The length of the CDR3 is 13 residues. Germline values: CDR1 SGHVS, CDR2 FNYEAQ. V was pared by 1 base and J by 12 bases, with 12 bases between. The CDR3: CASSLGRKGELFF. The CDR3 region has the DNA TGTGCCAGCAGCTTAGGGAGGAAGGGGGAACTGTTTTTT.